This T cell receptor beta chain emerged from a study of regulatory T cells in long-lasting Graves disease. Study results and limitations: Less diverse TCR repertoires were seen in persistent Graves' patients than in newly diagnosed ones. Sample size, which was small, may have reduced accuracy.

Both iRepertoire HTBI primers and Arm-PCR of CDR3 regions were used to build the TCR beta libraries. MiXCR was run by TCRdb on the multiplex PCR reads, yielding one entry per CDR3 protein. The sample lists more than 650,000 distinct CDR3 sequences, 25% to 35% seen once, with around 42% in the top ten. V lost 7 bases and J lost 7; bases outside the gene matches: 15. The germline V gene encodes CDR1 MDHEN and CDR2 SYDVKM. This CDR3 region has 17 residues. Points on this clonotype: Its specificity is unknown.

Sample time point: persistent/refractory GD, antithyroid drugs over 5 years with positive TRAb. TCR sequences were obtained from RNA taken from PBMCs. With EDTA tubes as the receptacles, about 10 milliliters of peripheral blood were drawn. Sequencing was performed on peripheral blood mononuclear cells (PBMCs), taken when the disease was refractory, from a patient treated with antithyroid drugs. The chain recombines TRBV28 with TRBJ1-5; 11 bases match TRBD1. The sequence was obtained from a female donor with Graves disease. CDR3 region: CASIQPGRGQGGQPQHF. The CDR3 DNA sequence: TGTGCCAGCATTCAACCGGGTAGGGGACAGGGGGGACAGCCCCAGCATTTT.